This T cell receptor (beta chain) was sequenced in a study of CD8 T cell repertoires and HIV-1 epitope variants. The CDR3 is 13 residues long. Trimming removed 0 bases from V and 6 bases from J, with 11 bases in between. Germline CDR1 GTSNPN, CDR2 SVGIG (reference sequence). In the case of this clone: What it binds is not known.

Using immunoSEQ multiplex PCR, the repertoire was profiled, and TCRdb retains in-frame clones only, with some absent. The table shows some 4,500 clones, with 65% to 70% occurring only once. The specimen was cultured CD8+ T cells derived from PBMCs. The receptor was isolated from a male donor with HIV. The chain joins TRBV30 to TRBJ1-1, with D possibly being TRBD1 (6 bases). For the CDR3, the DNA is TGTGCCTGGAGTGTAATGAGGGGGGCTGAAGCTTTCTTT. Residues: CAWSVMRGAEAFF.